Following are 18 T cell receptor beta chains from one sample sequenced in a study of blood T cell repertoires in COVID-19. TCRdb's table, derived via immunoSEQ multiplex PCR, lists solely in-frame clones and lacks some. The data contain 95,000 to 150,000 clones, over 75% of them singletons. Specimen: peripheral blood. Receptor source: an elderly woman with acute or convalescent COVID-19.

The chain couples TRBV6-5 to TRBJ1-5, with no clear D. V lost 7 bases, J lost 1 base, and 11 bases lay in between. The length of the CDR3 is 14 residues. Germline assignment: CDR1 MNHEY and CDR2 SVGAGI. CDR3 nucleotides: TGTGCCAGCACCTCCAGGATGAGCAATCAGCCCCAGCATTTT. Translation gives CASTSRMSNQPQHF.

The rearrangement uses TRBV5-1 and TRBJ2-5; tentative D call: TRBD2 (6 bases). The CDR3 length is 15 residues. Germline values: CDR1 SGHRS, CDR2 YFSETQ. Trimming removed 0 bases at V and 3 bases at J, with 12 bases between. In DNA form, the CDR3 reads TGCGCCAGCAGCTTGGCCGCGTTAGCGGAAGAGACCCAGTACTTC. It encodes CASSLAALAEETQYF.

The CDR3 DNA follows: TGCGCCAGCGCCTATGCGACAGGACGGGACTCCTACAATGAGCAGTTCTTC. Protein sequence: CASAYATGRDSYNEQFF. The chain links TRBV5-1 to TRBJ2-1, with D perhaps matching TRBD1 (6 bases). Trimming stripped 7 bases from V and 0 bases from J, with 20 bases between. The CDR3 is made up of 17 amino acids. Germline CDR1 reads SGHRS; CDR2 reads YFSETQ. Drawing the rest from reference TRBV5-1 and TRBJ2-1, the complete variable domain is KAGVTQTPRYLIKTRGQQVTLSCSPISGHRSVSWYQQTPGQGLQFLFEYFSETQRNKGNFPGRFSGRQFSNSRSEMNVSTLELGDSALYLCASAYATGRDSYNEQFFGPGTRLTVL.

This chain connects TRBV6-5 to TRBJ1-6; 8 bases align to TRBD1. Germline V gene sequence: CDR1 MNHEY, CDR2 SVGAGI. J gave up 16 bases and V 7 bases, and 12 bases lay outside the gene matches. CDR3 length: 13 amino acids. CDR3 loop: CASTSPGTGLLHF. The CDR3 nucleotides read TGTGCCAGCACCTCCCCCGGGACAGGACTACTCCACTTT.

The CDR3 loop is CASSISGFRNSPLHF. CDR3 coding DNA: TGTGCCAGTAGTATTTCAGGGTTCCGTAATTCACCCCTCCACTTT. The gene calls are TRBV19 and TRBJ1-6; D is perhaps TRBD1 (5 bases). The CDR3 consists of 15 residues. The germline V and J ends were trimmed by 3 bases and 6 bases, with 12 bases remaining between them. Germline V gene lookup returns CDR1 LNHDA and CDR2 SQIVND (reference sequence). The variable domain in full, with the rest retrieved from reference TRBV19 and TRBJ1-6, is DGGITQSPKYLFRKEGQNVTLSCEQNLNHDAMYWYRQDPGQGLRLIYYSQIVNDFQKGDIAEGYSVSREKKESFPLTVTSAQKNPTAFYLCASSISGFRNSPLHFGNGTRLTVT.

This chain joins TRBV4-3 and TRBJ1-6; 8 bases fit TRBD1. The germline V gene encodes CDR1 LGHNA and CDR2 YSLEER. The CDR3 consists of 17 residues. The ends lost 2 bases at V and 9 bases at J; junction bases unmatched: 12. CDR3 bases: TGCGCCAGCAGCCAAAACCATCTCAGGGGGCTGGGTTCACCCCTCCACTTT. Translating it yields CASSQNHLRGLGSPLHF.

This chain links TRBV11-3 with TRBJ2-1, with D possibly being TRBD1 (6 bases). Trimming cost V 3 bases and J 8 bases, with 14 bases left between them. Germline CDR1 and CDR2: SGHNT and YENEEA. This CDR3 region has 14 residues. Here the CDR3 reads CASSLWGRGDEQFF. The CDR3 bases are TGTGCCAGCAGCTTGTGGGGGCGAGGGGATGAGCAGTTCTTC.

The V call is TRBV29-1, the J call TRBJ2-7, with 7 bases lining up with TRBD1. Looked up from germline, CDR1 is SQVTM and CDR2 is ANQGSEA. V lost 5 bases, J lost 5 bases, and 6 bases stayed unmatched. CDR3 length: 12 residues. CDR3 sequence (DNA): TGCAGCGTTCATCCTGGGACAGACGAGCAGTACTTC. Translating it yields CSVHPGTDEQYF.

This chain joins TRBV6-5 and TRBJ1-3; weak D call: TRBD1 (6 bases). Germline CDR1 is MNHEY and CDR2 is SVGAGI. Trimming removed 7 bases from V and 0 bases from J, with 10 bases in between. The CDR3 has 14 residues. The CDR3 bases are TGTGCCAGCAAAGACAGGAGCTCTGGAAACACCATATATTTT. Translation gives CASKDRSSGNTIYF.

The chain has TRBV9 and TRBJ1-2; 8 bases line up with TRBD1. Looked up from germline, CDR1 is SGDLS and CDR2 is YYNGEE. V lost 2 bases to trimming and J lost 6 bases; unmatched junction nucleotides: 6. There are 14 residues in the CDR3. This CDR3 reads CASSVQGASDGYTF. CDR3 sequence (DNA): TGTGCCAGCAGCGTCCAGGGGGCTTCGGATGGCTACACCTTC.

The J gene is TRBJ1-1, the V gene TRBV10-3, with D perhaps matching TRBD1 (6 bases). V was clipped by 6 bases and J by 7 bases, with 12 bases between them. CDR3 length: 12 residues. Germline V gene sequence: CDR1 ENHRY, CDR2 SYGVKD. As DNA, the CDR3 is TGTGCCATCAGGGATTCGGACAGTGAAGCTTTCTTT. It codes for CAIRDSDSEAFF.

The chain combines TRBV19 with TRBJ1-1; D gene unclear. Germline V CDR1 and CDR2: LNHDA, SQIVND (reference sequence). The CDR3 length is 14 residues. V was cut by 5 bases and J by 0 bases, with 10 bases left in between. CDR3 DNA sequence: TGTGCCAGTAGTGGGCAGCCCATGAACACTGAAGCTTTCTTT. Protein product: CASSGQPMNTEAFF.

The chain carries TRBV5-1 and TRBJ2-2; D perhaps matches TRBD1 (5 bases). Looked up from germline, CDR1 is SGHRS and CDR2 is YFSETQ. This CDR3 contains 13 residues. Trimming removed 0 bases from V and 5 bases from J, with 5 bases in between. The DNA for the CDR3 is TGCGCCAGCAGCTTGGGGACAACCGGGGAGCTGTTTTTT. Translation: CASSLGTTGELFF.

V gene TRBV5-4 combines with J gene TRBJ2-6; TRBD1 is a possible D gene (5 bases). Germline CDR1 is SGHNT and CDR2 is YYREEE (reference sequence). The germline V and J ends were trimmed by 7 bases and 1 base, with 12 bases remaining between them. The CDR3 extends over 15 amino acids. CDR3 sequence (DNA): TGTGCCAGCTCAATTTCAGGGTCTGGGGCCAACGTCCTGACTTTC. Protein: CASSISGSGANVLTF. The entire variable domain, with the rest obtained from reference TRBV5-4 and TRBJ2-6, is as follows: ETGVTQSPTHLIKTRGQQVTLRCSSQSGHNTVSWYQQALGQGPQFIFQYYREEENGRGNFPPRFSGLQFPNYSSELNVNALELDDSALYLCASSISGSGANVLTFGAGSRLTVL.

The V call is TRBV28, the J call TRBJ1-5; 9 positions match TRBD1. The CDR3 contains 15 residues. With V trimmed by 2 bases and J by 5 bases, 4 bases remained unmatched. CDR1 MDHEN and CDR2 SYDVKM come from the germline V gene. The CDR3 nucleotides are TGTGCCAGCAGTTTAGCGGGACAGGGCGATCAGCCCCAGCATTTT. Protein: CASSLAGQGDQPQHF.

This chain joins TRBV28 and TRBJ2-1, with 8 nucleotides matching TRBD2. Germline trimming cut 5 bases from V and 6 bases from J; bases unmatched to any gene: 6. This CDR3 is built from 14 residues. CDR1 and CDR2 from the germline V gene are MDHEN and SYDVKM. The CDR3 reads CASSGTRGSNEQFF. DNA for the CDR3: TGTGCCAGCAGTGGGACTAGGGGATCCAATGAGCAGTTCTTC. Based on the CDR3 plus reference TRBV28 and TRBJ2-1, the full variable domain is DVKVTQSSRYLVKRTGEKVFLECVQDMDHENMFWYRQDPGLGLRLIYFSYDVKMKEKGDIPEGYSVSREKKERFSLILESASTNQTSMYLCASSGTRGSNEQFFGPGTRLTVL.

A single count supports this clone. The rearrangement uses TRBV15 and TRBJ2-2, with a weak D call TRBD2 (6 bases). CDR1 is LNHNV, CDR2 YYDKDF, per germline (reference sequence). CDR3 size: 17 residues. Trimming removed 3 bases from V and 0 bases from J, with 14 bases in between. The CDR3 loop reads CATSRSLADANTGELFF. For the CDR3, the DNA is TGTGCCACCAGCAGGTCACTAGCAGACGCGAACACCGGGGAGCTGTTTTTT.

The CDR3 protein is CASSQEGRGDTYNEQFF. The CDR3 coding sequence is TGTGCCAGCAGCCAAGAGGGGAGGGGGGATACCTACAATGAGCAGTTCTTC. V and J are TRBV4-2 and TRBJ2-1, with a weak D call TRBD2 (7 bases). The V and J ends lost 0 bases and 2 bases respectively, with 14 bases between them. There are 17 residues in the CDR3. Germline assignment: CDR1 LGHNA and CDR2 YNFKEQ.